This T cell receptor beta chain was sequenced for a study of blood T cell repertoires in COVID-19. Background on the study: The United States, Italy and Spain supplied acute and convalescent COVID-19 samples. From T cells, B-cell-depleted T cells, or PBMCs came the material, which was cDNA or gDNA.

This clone was recorded a few times. Assay: immunoSEQ multiplex PCR; the TCRdb copy retains only in-frame clones and omits some. Of tens of thousands of clones in the sample, about 80% were seen once. The CDR3 extends over 15 amino acids. V trimming: 3 bases; J trimming: 6 bases; junction bases outside the gene matches: 2. Germline values: CDR1 KGHDR, CDR2 SFDVKD. This receptor was obtained from a woman aged 55-70 years with acute or convalescent COVID-19. V gene TRBV24-1 combines with J gene TRBJ2-7; TRBD2 matches at 15 bases. The sequenced material came from peripheral blood. The DNA of the CDR3 is TGTGCCACCAGTGATGCGGGACTAGCGGGGGGCGAGCAGTACTTC. Amino acids: CATSDAGLAGGEQYF.